A selection of T cell receptor beta chains follows, all from one sample in a study of cytomegalovirus exposure and HLA in healthy donors. Assay used: immunoSEQ multiplex PCR; TCRdb lists only in-frame clones, some missing. The repertoire holds 130,000 or so clones, with 60% to 85% as singletons. Sequencing used PBMCs. The receptor set was obtained from a young man in good health and CMV-seronegative. Both conserved end residues are part of each CDR3. D genes are given only for firm matches. Clone size appears in some rows only: once, few, many, or a class for an expanded clone.

D	J	V	size	DNA	CDR3
TRBD1	TRBJ2-3	TRBV28	-	TGTGCCAGCAGTTTAGGGGGTACAGGGGGTTTTGTGCAGTATTTT	CASSLGGTGGFVQYF
-	TRBJ1-1	TRBV28	-	TGTGCCAGCACTAGGTTTCGCACTGAAGCTTTCTTT	CASTRFRTEAFF
TRBD1	TRBJ2-1	TRBV5-1	-	TGCGCCAGCAGCGGGACAGGGACGTCCTACAATGAGCAGTTCTTC	CASSGTGTSYNEQFF
TRBD1	TRBJ1-1	TRBV7-9	few	TGTGCCAGCAGCGTAGACAGGGGGCTAAGTGAAGCTTTCTTT	CASSVDRGLSEAFF
-	TRBJ1-2	TRBV6-1	-	TGTGCCAGCAGCCCGGGTCAAAACTATGGCTACACCTTC	CASSPGQNYGYTF
-	TRBJ1-1	TRBV5-1	-	TGCGCCAGCAGCTTGCGGAGAATGGGCACTGAAGCTTTCTTT	CASSLRRMGTEAFF
-	TRBJ2-5	TRBV29-1	-	TGCAGCGTTAGGACAGAAGGCAACCAAGAGACCCAGTACTTC	CSVRTEGNQETQYF
-	TRBJ2-5	TRBV27	-	TGTGCCAGCAGCCCCGGACAGGCGGGGAGGTACCAAGAGACCCAGTACTTC	CASSPGQAGRYQETQYF
-	TRBJ2-5	TRBV15	-	TGTGCCACCAGCCTCCTAATACAGGAGACCCAGTACTTC	CATSLLIQETQYF
-	TRBJ2-1	TRBV2	-	TGTGCCAGCAGGGCTCCGGGAAACTACAATGAGCAGTTCTTC	CASRAPGNYNEQFF
-	TRBJ1-5	TRBV28	-	TGTGCCAGCAGTTTTGTCCAGGGTATGAACAATCAGCCCCAGCATTTT	CASSFVQGMNNQPQHF
TRBD2	TRBJ2-7	TRBV9	-	TGTGCCAGCAGCGTAGCCCCCCGGACTAGCGGGATTGTGAACTTC	CASSVAPRTSGIVNF
-	TRBJ1-1	TRBV28	-	TGTGCCAGCAGTTTATTTACATCCGGGGGCACTGAAGCTTTCTTT	CASSLFTSGGTEAFF
-	TRBJ1-3	TRBV6-6	few	TGTGCCAGCAGTGTAACTCCGGGACAATCCGGAAACACCATATATTTT	CASSVTPGQSGNTIYF
TRBD1	TRBJ1-5	TRBV6-5	-	TGTGCCAGCAGCCGATTTGGGACAGGAGGTCAGCCCCAGCATTTT	CASSRFGTGGQPQHF
-	TRBJ1-4	TRBV12-2	-	TGTGCAAGTCGCTTAGCGGGGGGACGGAAAAATGAAAAACTGTTTTTT	CASRLAGGRKNEKLFF
-	TRBJ1-1	TRBV5-4	once	TGTGCCAGCAGCGCCGGTGGGAGCACTGAAGCTTTCTTT	CASSAGGSTEAFF
TRBD1	TRBJ2-2	TRBV10-3	once	TGTGCCATCTCGCAAGGGGACAGGCGGAACACCGGGGAGCTGTTTTTT	CAISQGDRRNTGELFF
-	TRBJ1-6	TRBV11-2	-	TGTGCCAGCAGCTTAGTACTGAAAAATTCACCCCTCCACTTT	CASSLVLKNSPLHF
-	TRBJ2-2	TRBV19	-	TGTGCCAGTAGTGAGCCCTTCGGCGGGGAGCTGTTTTTT	CASSEPFGGELFF
TRBD1	TRBJ2-7	TRBV30	once	TGTGCCTGGGGCCACCCAGGGGGCGAGCAGTACTTC	CAWGHPGGEQYF
TRBD1	TRBJ2-7	TRBV19	-	TGTGCCAGTAGTCTCCGGGACAGGGGGCCCTACGAGCAGTACTTC	CASSLRDRGPYEQYF
TRBD1	TRBJ2-7	TRBV28	once	TGTGCCAGCAGTATAGGACAGGGGACCTACGAGCAGTACTTC	CASSIGQGTYEQYF
-	TRBJ2-2	TRBV5-4	-	TGTGCCAGCAGCCCACCCCTAGGGGAGCTGTTTTTT	CASSPPLGELFF
TRBD2	TRBJ2-2	TRBV6-1	-	TGTGCCAGCAGTTTTCTAGCGGAGAACACCGGGGAGCTGTTTTTT	CASSFLAENTGELFF
TRBD1	TRBJ1-5	TRBV19	-	TGTGCCAGTAGTATAGTAGGACAGGGGTCAAGTCAGCCCCAGCATTTT	CASSIVGQGSSQPQHF
-	TRBJ1-1	TRBV30	once	TGTGCCTGGAGTGTACGAAGGGAGGAAGCTTTCTTT	CAWSVRREEAFF
TRBD1	TRBJ1-1	TRBV28	-	TGTGCCACCCTTCAAGGGGGCGCGATAAACACTGAAGCTTTCTTT	CATLQGGAINTEAFF
-	TRBJ2-7	TRBV7-8	-	TGTGCCAGCAGCTTAGCCGGCCAGGGGAATTACGAGCAGTACTTC	CASSLAGQGNYEQYF
TRBD1	TRBJ1-2	TRBV28	-	TGTGCCAGCGGGGGGACAGGGCGCTCCTATGGCTACACCTTC	CASGGTGRSYGYTF
-	TRBJ1-2	TRBV27	-	TGTGCCAGCAGTTTTCTAAGGACAGCAGGCGATGGCTACACCTTC	CASSFLRTAGDGYTF
-	TRBJ1-1	TRBV6-5	-	TGTGCCAGCAGTTGTAGGGGGAACACTGAAGCTTTCTTT	CASSCRGNTEAFF
-	TRBJ2-3	TRBV30	-	TGTGCCTGGAGTGTCCGGGGAACCACAGATACGCAGTATTTT	CAWSVRGTTDTQYF
TRBD2	TRBJ2-5	TRBV7-2	-	TGTGCCAGCAGCTTTGGACTAGCGGGGGGGCTTGAAGAGACCCAGTACTTC	CASSFGLAGGLEETQYF
-	TRBJ2-3	TRBV10-3	-	TGTGCCATCAGTTGGAGGGATACGCAGTATTTT	CAISWRDTQYF